The entry that follows covers one TCR beta chain sequence. Its antigen remains unknown. The record originates from a study of blood T cells in healthy people across ages. General study findings and limits: Among T cells, TCR beta diversity per million cells dropped roughly linearly as age rose. Higher diversity, along with more naive CD4+ cells, distinguished long-lived donors from aged donors.

The CDR3 totals 15 residues. Trimming at V came to 6 bases and at J to 3 bases, leaving 10 bases not matched to a gene. Germline CDR1 MGHRA, CDR2 YSYEKL. Combining a sample-barcoded 5' primer with a J-beta primer mix, a second PCR ran for roughly 6 to 12 cycles. Via MiXCR, TCRdb re-called the 5' RACE reads, giving one row per CDR3 protein. The profile shows roughly 1,000,000 distinct CDR3 sequences, 20% to 25% of them singletons. These same records also appear under a second study, on T cells of mothers and their children. That report notes: Second-PCR primer M1S introduced sample barcodes and 2-4 random nucleotides.

Input material: blood. This sequence was found in a girl aged 2 to 9 in good health. This chain links TRBV4-1 with TRBJ2-5; TRBD2 aligns across 7 bases. Here the CDR3 DNA reads TGCGCCAGCAGGGGGGTGGCTAGCGGAAAAGAGACCCAGTACTTC. It encodes CASRGVASGKETQYF.